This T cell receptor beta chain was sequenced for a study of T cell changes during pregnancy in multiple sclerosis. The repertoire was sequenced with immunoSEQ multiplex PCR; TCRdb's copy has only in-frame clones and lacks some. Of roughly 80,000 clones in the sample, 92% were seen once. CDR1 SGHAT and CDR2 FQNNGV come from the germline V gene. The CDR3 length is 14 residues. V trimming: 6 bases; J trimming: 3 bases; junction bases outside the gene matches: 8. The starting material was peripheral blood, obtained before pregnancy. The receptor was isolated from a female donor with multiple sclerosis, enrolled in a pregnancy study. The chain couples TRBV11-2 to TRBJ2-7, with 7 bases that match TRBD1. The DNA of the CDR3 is TGTGCCAGCAGTCTCGGGACAGACCTCTACGAGCAGTACTTC. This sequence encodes CASSLGTDLYEQYF. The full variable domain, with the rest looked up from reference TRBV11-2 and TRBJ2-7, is EAGVAQSPRYKIIEKRQSVAFWCNPISGHATLYWYQQILGQGPKLLIQFQNNGVVDDSQLPKDRFSAERLKGVDSTLKIQPAKLEDSAVYLCASSLGTDLYEQYFGPGTRLTVT.